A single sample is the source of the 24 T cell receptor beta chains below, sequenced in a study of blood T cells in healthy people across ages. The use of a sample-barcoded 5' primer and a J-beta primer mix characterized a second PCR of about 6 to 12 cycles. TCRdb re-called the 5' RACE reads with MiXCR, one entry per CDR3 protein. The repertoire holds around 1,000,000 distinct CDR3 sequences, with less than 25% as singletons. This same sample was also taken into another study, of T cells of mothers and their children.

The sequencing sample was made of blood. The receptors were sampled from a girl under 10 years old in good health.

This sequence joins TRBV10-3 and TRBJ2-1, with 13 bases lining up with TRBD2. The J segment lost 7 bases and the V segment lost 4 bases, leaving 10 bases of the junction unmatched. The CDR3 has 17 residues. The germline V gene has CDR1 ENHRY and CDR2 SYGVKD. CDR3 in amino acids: CAISGRTSGSLANEQFF. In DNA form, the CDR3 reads TGTGCCATCAGTGGTAGGACTAGCGGGAGTCTAGCGAATGAGCAGTTCTTC.

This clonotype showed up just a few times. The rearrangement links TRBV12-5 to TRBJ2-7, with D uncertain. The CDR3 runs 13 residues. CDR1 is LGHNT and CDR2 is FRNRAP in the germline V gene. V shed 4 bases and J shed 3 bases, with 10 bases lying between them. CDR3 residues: CASGSVPGYEQYF. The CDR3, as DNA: TGTGCTAGTGGTTCGGTACCGGGCTACGAGCAGTACTTC.

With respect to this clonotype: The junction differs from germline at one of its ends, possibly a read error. Here the CDR3 reads CASSPRGSTDAQYF. CDR3 DNA sequence: TGTGCCAGCAGCCCGAGAGGGAGCACAGATGCGCAGTATTTT. The rearrangement links TRBV12-3 or TRBV12-4 to TRBJ2-3, with a possible D match to TRBD2 (5 bases). This CDR3 region has 14 residues.

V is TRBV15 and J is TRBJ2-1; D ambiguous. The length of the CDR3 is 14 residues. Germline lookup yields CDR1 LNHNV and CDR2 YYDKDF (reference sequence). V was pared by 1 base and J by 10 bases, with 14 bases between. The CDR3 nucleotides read TGTGCCACCAGCAGAGCGCCCTCCCTAGTAGAGCAGTTCTTC. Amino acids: CATSRAPSLVEQFF.

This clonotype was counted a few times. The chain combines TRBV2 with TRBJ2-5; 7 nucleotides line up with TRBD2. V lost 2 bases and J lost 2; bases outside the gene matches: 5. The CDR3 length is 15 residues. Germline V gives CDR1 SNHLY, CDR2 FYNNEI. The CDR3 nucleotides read TGTGCCAGCAGTGAAAGAAGCGGGATTCAAGAGACCCAGTACTTC. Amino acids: CASSERSGIQETQYF.

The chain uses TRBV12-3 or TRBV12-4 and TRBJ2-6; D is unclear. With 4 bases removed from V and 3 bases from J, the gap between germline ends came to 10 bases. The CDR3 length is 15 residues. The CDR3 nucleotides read TGTGCCAGCAGTTCTACAGAGAGTGGGGCCAACGTCCTGACTTTC. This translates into CASSSTESGANVLTF.

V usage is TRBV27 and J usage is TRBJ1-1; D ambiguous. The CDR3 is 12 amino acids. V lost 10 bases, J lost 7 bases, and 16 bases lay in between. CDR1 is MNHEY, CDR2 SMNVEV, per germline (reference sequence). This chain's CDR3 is CATITGGNEAFF. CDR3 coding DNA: TGTGCCACCATTACGGGAGGCAATGAAGCTTTCTTT.

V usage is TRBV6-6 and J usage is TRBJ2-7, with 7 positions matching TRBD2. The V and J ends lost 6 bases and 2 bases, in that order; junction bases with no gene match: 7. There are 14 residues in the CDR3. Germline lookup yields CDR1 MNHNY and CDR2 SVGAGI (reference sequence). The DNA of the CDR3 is TGTGCCAGCAGGTGGGGCGGGGGAGCCTACGAGCAGTACTTC. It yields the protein CASRWGGGAYEQYF.

CDR3 sequence: CSAHLADQETQYF. The CDR3, as DNA: TGCAGTGCTCATCTGGCGGACCAAGAGACCCAGTACTTC. This chain connects TRBV20-1 to TRBJ2-5; D is unclear. Germline loops: CDR1 DFQATT, CDR2 SNEGSKA (reference sequence). This CDR3 region has 13 residues. The V gene lost 5 bases and the J gene lost 0 bases, with 10 bases spanning the gap.

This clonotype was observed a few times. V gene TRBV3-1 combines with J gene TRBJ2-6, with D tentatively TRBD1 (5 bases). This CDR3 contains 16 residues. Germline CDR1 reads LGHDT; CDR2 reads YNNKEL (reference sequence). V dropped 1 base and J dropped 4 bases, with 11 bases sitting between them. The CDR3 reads CASSQGPRAGANVLTF. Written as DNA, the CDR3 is TGTGCCAGCAGCCAAGGGCCCAGGGCGGGGGCCAACGTCCTGACTTTC.

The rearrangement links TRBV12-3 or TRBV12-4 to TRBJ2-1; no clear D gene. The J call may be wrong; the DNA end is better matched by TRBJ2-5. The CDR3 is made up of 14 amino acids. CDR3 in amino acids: CASSQTGPMETQYF. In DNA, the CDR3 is TGTGCCAGCAGTCAGACCGGTCCGATGGAGACCCAGTACTTC.

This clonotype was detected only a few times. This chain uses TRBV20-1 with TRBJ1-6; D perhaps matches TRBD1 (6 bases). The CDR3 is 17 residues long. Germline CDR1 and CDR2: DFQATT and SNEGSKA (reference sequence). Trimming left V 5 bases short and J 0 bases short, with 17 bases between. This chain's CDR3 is CSARPGTLSSYNSPLHF. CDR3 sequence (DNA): TGCAGTGCTCGTCCCGGGACACTTAGCTCCTATAATTCACCCCTCCACTTT.

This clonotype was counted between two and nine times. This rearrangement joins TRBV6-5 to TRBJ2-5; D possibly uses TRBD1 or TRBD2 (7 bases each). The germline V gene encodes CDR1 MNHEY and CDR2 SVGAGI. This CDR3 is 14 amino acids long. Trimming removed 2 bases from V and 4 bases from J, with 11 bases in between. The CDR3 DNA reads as TGTGCCAGCAGTTACGTCAGGGGGGGAGAGACCCAGTACTTC. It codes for CASSYVRGGETQYF.

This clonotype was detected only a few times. The CDR3: CASSNKGRDAFF. The CDR3 region has the DNA TGTGCCAGCAGTAATAAGGGGAGAGACGCTTTCTTT. The gene calls are TRBV6-5 and TRBJ1-1; D may be TRBD1 (5 bases). The CDR3 spans 12 residues. Germline CDR1 MNHEY, CDR2 SVGAGI. With 5 bases removed from V and 11 bases from J, the gap between germline ends came to 15 bases.

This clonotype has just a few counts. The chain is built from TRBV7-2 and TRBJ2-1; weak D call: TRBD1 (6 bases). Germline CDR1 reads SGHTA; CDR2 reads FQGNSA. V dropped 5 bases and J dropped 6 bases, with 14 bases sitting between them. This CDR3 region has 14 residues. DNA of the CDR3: TGTGCCAGCAGCCAAACCGGGACATTCAATGAGCAGTTCTTC. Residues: CASSQTGTFNEQFF.

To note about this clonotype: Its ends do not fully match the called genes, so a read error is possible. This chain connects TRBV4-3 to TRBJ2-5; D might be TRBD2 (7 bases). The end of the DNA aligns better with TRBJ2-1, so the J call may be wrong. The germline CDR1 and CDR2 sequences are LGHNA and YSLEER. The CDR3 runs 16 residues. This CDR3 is CASSQDGAGAYSEQFF. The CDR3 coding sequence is TGCGCCAGCAGCCAAGATGGGGCGGGGGCGTACAGTGAGCAGTTCTTC.

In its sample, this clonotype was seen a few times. The CDR3 spells CSVVGVFNEQFF. The CDR3 nucleotides are TGCAGCGTTGTGGGAGTTTTTAATGAGCAGTTCTTC. The chain recombines TRBV29-1 with TRBJ2-5; D is possibly TRBD2 (5 bases). The DNA end is a closer match to TRBJ2-1, so the J assignment may be wrong. In germline, CDR1 is SQVTM, CDR2 ANQGSEA. This CDR3 contains 12 residues.

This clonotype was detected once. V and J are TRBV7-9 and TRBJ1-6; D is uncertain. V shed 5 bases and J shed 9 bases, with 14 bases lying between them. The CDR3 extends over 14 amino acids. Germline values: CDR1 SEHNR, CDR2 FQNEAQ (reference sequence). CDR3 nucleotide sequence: TGTGCCAGCAGCGCGGGAGGTTCAAGTTCACCCCTCCACTTT. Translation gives CASSAGGSSSPLHF. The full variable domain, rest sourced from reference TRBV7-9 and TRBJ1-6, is DTGVSQNPRHKITKRGQNVTFRCDPISEHNRLYWYRQTLGQGPEFLTYFQNEAQLEKSRLLSDRFSAERPKGSFSTLEIQRTEQGDSAMYLCASSAGGSSSPLHFGNGTRLTVT.

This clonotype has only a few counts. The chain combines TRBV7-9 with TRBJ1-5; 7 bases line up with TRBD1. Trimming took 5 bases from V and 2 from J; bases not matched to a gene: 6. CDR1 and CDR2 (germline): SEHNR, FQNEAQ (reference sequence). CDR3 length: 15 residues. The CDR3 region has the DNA TGTGCCAGCAGCGGCGACAGGGCTGGCAATCAGCCCCAGCATTTT. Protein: CASSGDRAGNQPQHF.

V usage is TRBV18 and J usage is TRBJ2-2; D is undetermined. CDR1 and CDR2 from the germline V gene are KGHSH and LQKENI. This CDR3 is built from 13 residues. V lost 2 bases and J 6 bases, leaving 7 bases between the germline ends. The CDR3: CASSPTSSGELFF. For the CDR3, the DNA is TGTGCCAGCTCACCAACCAGTTCCGGGGAGCTGTTTTTT.

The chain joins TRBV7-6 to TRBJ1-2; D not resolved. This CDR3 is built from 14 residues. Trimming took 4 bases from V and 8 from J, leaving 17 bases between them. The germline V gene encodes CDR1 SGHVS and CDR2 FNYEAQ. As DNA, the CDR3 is TGTGCCAGCAGCTCCCCACTTGCGGGAAACGGCTACACCTTC. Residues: CASSSPLAGNGYTF.

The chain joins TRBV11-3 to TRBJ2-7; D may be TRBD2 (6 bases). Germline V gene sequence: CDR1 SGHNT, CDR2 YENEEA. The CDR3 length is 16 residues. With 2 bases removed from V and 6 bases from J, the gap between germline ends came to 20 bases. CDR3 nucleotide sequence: TGTGCCAGCAGCTTATGGGGAGGAGGGGTCATCTCCGAGCAGTACTTC. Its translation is CASSLWGGGVISEQYF.

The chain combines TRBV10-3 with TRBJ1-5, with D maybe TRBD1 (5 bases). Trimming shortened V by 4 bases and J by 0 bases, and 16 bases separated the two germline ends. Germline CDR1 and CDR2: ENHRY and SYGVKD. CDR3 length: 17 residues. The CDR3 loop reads CAISGDPGRYSNQPQHF. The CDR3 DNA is TGTGCCATCAGTGGAGATCCGGGACGGTATAGCAATCAGCCCCAGCATTTT.

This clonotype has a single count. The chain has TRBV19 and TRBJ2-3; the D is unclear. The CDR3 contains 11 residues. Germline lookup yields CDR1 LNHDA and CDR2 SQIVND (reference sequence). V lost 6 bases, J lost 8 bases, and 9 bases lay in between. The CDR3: CASRVGFTQYF. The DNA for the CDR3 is TGTGCCAGTAGGGTTGGATTTACGCAGTATTTT. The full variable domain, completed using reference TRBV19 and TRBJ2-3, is DGGITQSPKYLFRKEGQNVTLSCEQNLNHDAMYWYRQDPGQGLRLIYYSQIVNDFQKGDIAEGYSVSREKKESFPLTVTSAQKNPTAFYLCASRVGFTQYFGPGTRLTVL.